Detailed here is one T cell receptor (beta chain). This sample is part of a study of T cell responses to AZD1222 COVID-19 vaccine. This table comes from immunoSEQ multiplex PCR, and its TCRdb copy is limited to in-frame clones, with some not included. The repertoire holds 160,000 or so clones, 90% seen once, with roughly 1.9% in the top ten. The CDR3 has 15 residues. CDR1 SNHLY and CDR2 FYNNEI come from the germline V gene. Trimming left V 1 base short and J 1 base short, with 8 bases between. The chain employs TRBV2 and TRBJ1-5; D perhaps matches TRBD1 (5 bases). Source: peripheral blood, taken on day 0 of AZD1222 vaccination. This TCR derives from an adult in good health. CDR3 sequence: CASSEDAGSNQPQHF. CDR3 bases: TGTGCCAGCAGTGAAGACGCAGGGAGCAATCAGCCCCAGCATTTT.